One sample yielded the 21 T cell receptor beta chains listed below, sequenced in a study of T cells in Graves' hyperthyroidism and ophthalmopathy. What was amplified from RNA transcripts were TCR beta CDR3 regions. HTBI primers were the set used in a first-round RT-PCR of the TCR CDR3. MiXCR, run by TCRdb on the multiplex PCR reads, gives a single entry per CDR3 protein. The sample lists about 600,000 distinct CDR3 sequences; approximately 15% were seen once. The sequencing sample was made of blood. The receptors shown here come from a woman aged 18-29 years with Graves' ophthalmopathy.

The rearrangement links TRBV29-1 to TRBJ1-1, with D hard to call. Trimming removed 8 bases at V and 12 bases at J, with 16 bases between. CDR3 size: 10 residues. Germline CDR1 and CDR2: SQVTM and ANQGSEA. The CDR3 region has the DNA TGCAGCTTCCTGCATTCACGAACTTTCTTT. Protein: CSFLHSRTFF. The full variable domain, in which reference TRBV29-1 and TRBJ1-1 provide the parts outside the CDR3, is SAVISQKPSRDICQRGTSLTIQCQVDSQVTMMFWYRQQPGQSLTLIATANQGSEATYESGFVIDKFPISRPNLTFSTLTVSNMSPEDSSIYLCSFLHSRTFFGQGTRLTVV.

This clonotype was seen a few times. The J gene is TRBJ2-4, the V gene TRBV6-2 or TRBV6-3, with TRBD1 matching over 9 bases. V shed 0 bases, J shed 7 bases, and the junction held 4 bases outside the gene matches. CDR3 size: 15 residues. In germline, CDR1 is MNHEY, CDR2 SVGEGT. The CDR3 coding sequence is TGTGCCAGCAGTTACTCGATCACAGGGGGCAACATTCAGTACTTC. This gives the protein CASSYSITGGNIQYF.

This clonotype was picked up many times. V and J are TRBV27 and TRBJ2-7, with D hard to call. Germline loops: CDR1 MNHEY, CDR2 SMNVEV (reference sequence). The CDR3 is 14 amino acids. V lost 0 bases and J lost 4, with 10 bases in between. The DNA for the CDR3 is TGTGCCAGCAGTTTATCGATGCCAGAATACGAGCAGTACTTC. This translates into CASSLSMPEYEQYF.

This clonotype has at least ten counts. The genes are TRBV28 and TRBJ2-7, with no clear D. The CDR3 loop spans 12 amino acids. Trimming took off 9 bases at V and 1 base at J, with 10 bases between the two ends. The germline CDR1 and CDR2 sequences are MDHEN and SYDVKM. The CDR3 region is CASSLPSYEQYF. CDR3 bases: TGTGCCAGTTCGCTCCCTTCCTACGAGCAGTACTTC.

This clonotype was recorded many times. The gene calls are TRBV28 and TRBJ2-7; D unclear. The CDR3 is 13 amino acids. V lost 6 bases to trimming and J lost 4 bases, with 13 bases between them. The V gene's germline CDR1 is MDHEN and CDR2 SYDVKM. The CDR3 nucleotides read TGTGCCAGCAGACCGAAGTTGGGGTACGAGCAGTACTTC. It translates to CASRPKLGYEQYF.

This clonotype was recorded many times. The chain couples TRBV7-3 to TRBJ2-5, with TRBD2 identical over 7 bases. CDR3 size: 13 residues. The V gene's germline CDR1 is SGHTA and CDR2 FQGTGA. The ends lost 5 bases at V and 1 base at J; junction bases unmatched: 1. Here the CDR3 DNA reads TGTGCCAGCAGCCGGGGGGTCCAAGAGACCCAGTACTTC. It specifies CASSRGVQETQYF.

Ten or more counts support this clonotype. This chain connects TRBV7-8 to TRBJ2-3; 11 bases agree with TRBD2. Germline V gene lookup returns CDR1 SGHVS and CDR2 FQNEAQ. CDR3 length equals 20 residues. Trimming took 3 bases from V and 0 from J; bases not matched to a gene: 14. The DNA of the CDR3 is TGTGCCAGCAGCTTGGAGTGGGGACTAGCGGAAGGGGATAGCACAGATACGCAGTATTTT. Amino acids: CASSLEWGLAEGDSTDTQYF.

The table lists this clonotype with many counts. The rearrangement links TRBV5-1 to TRBJ2-2; D uncertain. V gave up 1 base and J gave up 6 bases, with 4 bases separating them. The CDR3 sequence is 12 residues long. The germline V gene has CDR1 SGHRS and CDR2 YFSETQ. The CDR3 DNA reads as TGCGCCAGCAGCTTGATTTCCGGGGAGCTGTTTTTT. This sequence encodes CASSLISGELFF.

This clonotype has at least ten counts. J is TRBJ2-7 and V is TRBV24-1; maybe TRBD2 (5 bases). V lost 4 bases, J lost 7 bases, and 25 bases lay in between. CDR3 length: 17 amino acids. Germline V gene lookup returns CDR1 KGHDR and CDR2 SFDVKD. CDR3 loop: CATSDPVFGLPDWEQYF. The CDR3 bases are TGTGCCACCAGTGACCCGGTATTCGGACTCCCCGACTGGGAGCAGTACTTC.

As for this clonotype: Just one base apart from a much larger clone, this may be a read error. The chain has TRBV27 and TRBJ2-1; 9 bases match TRBD2. The J call is uncertain, as TRBJ2-7 better fits the DNA end. This CDR3 contains 16 residues. In germline, CDR1 is MNHEY, CDR2 SMNVEV (reference sequence). The CDR3 sequence: CASSLLLAGGPNEQYF. In DNA form, the CDR3 reads TGTGCCAGCAGTTTATTACTGGCGGGAGGGCCTAATGAGCAGTACTTC.

The chain couples TRBV4-3 to TRBJ1-6; D possibly corresponds to TRBD1 (6 bases). The CDR3 sequence is 15 residues long. The V end lost 0 bases, the J end lost 7 bases, and 10 bases lay between the germline ends. Germline V gene data show CDR1 as LGHNA and CDR2 as YSLEER. Here the CDR3 reads CASSQDGGGNSPLHF. The CDR3 DNA reads as TGCGCCAGCAGCCAAGATGGGGGGGGCAATTCACCCCTCCACTTT.

This clonotype showed up many times. The genes are TRBV28 and TRBJ2-7; D not resolved. The CDR3 loop spans 10 amino acids. CDR1 is MDHEN and CDR2 is SYDVKM in the germline V gene. V lost 10 bases to trimming and J lost 3 bases, with 7 bases between them. CDR3 coding DNA: TGTGCCACCCTACTCTACGAGCAGTACTTC. This sequence encodes CATLLYEQYF. Full variable domain (missing parts from reference TRBV28 and TRBJ2-7): DVKVTQSSRYLVKRTGEKVFLECVQDMDHENMFWYRQDPGLGLRLIYFSYDVKMKEKGDIPEGYSVSREKKERFSLILESASTNQTSMYLCATLLYEQYFGPGTRLTVT.

V and J are TRBV29-1 and TRBJ1-1; D not certain. CDR3 size: 11 residues. V shed 6 bases and J shed 7 bases, with 12 bases lying between them. Germline V gives CDR1 SQVTM, CDR2 ANQGSEA. CDR3 amino acids: CSVVMLNEAFF. The CDR3 DNA reads TGCAGCGTCGTTATGCTCAATGAAGCTTTCTTT. The full variable domain, in which reference TRBV29-1 and TRBJ1-1 provide the parts outside the CDR3, is SAVISQKPSRDICQRGTSLTIQCQVDSQVTMMFWYRQQPGQSLTLIATANQGSEATYESGFVIDKFPISRPNLTFSTLTVSNMSPEDSSIYLCSVVMLNEAFFGQGTRLTVV.

This clonotype has ten or more counts. This chain connects TRBV12-3 or TRBV12-4 to TRBJ1-2; 9 bases agree with TRBD1. CDR3 length equals 16 residues. V was pared by 5 bases and J by 2 bases, with 9 bases of the junction left unmatched. The CDR3 sequence is CASSPQGAHLNYGYTF. The CDR3 bases are TGTGCCAGCAGTCCACAGGGGGCACACCTAAACTATGGCTACACCTTC.

The rearrangement joins TRBV10-3 to TRBJ1-2; D gene unclear. CDR1 and CDR2 from the germline V gene are ENHRY and SYGVKD. Trimming cost V 0 bases and J 4 bases, with 6 bases left between them. This CDR3 region has 13 residues. The CDR3 loop is CAISESSRYGYTF. In nucleotides, the CDR3 is TGTGCCATCAGTGAGTCATCGCGCTATGGCTACACCTTC.

The table lists this clonotype with a few counts. This may come from a read error, since a much larger clone is one base off. V usage is TRBV7-2 and J usage is TRBJ2-3; D might be TRBD2 (5 bases). The ends were cut back, 5 bases at V and 2 bases at J, with 17 bases in the middle. The CDR3 is made up of 16 amino acids. Germline CDR1 reads SGHTA; CDR2 reads FQGNSA. CDR3 nucleotides: TGTGCCAGCAGCCCCAAGCAGGAGGCCACCACAGATACGCAGTATTTT. Protein: CASSPKQEATTDTQYF.

This sequence joins TRBV7-9 and TRBJ2-4, with 8 bases matching TRBD2. The V and J ends lost 4 bases and 0 bases, in that order; junction bases with no gene match: 5. CDR1 and CDR2 (germline): SEHNR, FQNEAQ (reference sequence). The CDR3 has 16 residues. The CDR3 spells CASSSAGGPAKNIQYF. The CDR3 nucleotides read TGTGCCAGCAGCTCCGCGGGGGGACCAGCCAAAAACATTCAGTACTTC.

The CDR3 DNA follows: TGTGCCATCAGTGAGATTGGGACTAGCGGGTTTCAGTTCTTC. Its protein is CAISEIGTSGFQFF. The chain has TRBV10-3 and TRBJ2-1; TRBD2 matches at 12 bases. The CDR3 is made up of 14 amino acids. Germline V gene sequence: CDR1 ENHRY, CDR2 SYGVKD. Trimming removed 2 bases from V and 13 bases from J; junction bases left unmatched: 6.

This clonotype was observed a few times. A read error is possible here, since a much larger clone lies one base away. The V call is TRBV28, the J call TRBJ2-1; the match to TRBD2 covers 8 bases. CDR1 MDHEN and CDR2 SYDVKM come from the germline V gene. The CDR3 totals 15 residues. CDR3 loop: CASSLMGTRGDEQSF. The CDR3 coding sequence is TGTGCCAGCAGTTTAATGGGGACTAGGGGGGATGAGCAGTCCTTC. The full variable domain, with the rest looked up from reference TRBV28 and TRBJ2-1, is DVKVTQSSRYLVKRTGEKVFLECVQDMDHENMFWYRQDPGLGLRLIYFSYDVKMKEKGDIPEGYSVSREKKERFSLILESASTNQTSMYLCASSLMGTRGDEQSFGPGTRLTVL.

This chain's CDR3 is CASSFRTGDYNEQYF. CDR3 nucleotides: TGTGCCAGCAGTTTTCGGACAGGGGATTACAATGAGCAGTACTTC. The chain is built from TRBV27 and TRBJ2-1, with 9 nucleotides matching TRBD1. The J call may be faulty, since TRBJ2-7 better matches the DNA end. This CDR3 comprises 15 residues. Per the germline V gene, CDR1 is MNHEY and CDR2 is SMNVEV (reference sequence).

This clonotype was counted many times. The chain couples TRBV6-2 or TRBV6-3 to TRBJ1-2; a possible D gene is TRBD1 (6 bases). Germline loops: CDR1 MNHEY, CDR2 SVGEGT. The CDR3 loop spans 20 amino acids. V lost 5 bases and J lost 0, with 28 bases in between. The CDR3 reads CASSPFPTGPTSRANYGYTF. The CDR3 bases are TGTGCCAGCAGTCCCTTTCCGACAGGACCGACGTCTCGTGCTAACTATGGCTACACCTTC.